Below are 9 T cell receptor beta chains sequenced from a single sample in a study of shared clonotypes between healthy human individuals (dated by TCRdb to about 2020). Preparation of the library involved the immunoSEQ multiplex PCR assay. The source is immuneACCESS, and TCRdb retained only in-frame sequences with V and J called. Part of the clones is not carried over; for the studies checked, unresolved V genes explain less than half of this, and the remainder is unexplained. This sample lists over a million clones; around 97% were detected once. 1.2% of the sample goes to the ten largest clones. The sequenced sample was naive CD4+ T cells sorted from blood. The cell subset or site label, as the study defines it: CD45RA+ positively selected. Every receptor here comes from a man aged 25 to 40 in good health.

This rearrangement joins TRBV5-1 to TRBJ2-3, with 11 bases identical to TRBD2. Germline lookup yields CDR1 SGHRS and CDR2 YFSETQ. CDR3 size: 15 residues. V lost 0 bases and J lost 5; bases outside the gene matches: 2. The DNA of the CDR3 is TGCGCCAGCAGCTTGGTCGGACTAGCGGGAGATACGCAGTATTTT. Its protein product is CASSLVGLAGDTQYF.

The rearrangement links TRBV5-4 to TRBJ2-7; 8 nucleotides line up with TRBD2. Germline V CDR1 and CDR2: SGHNT, YYREEE (reference sequence). The CDR3 is 13 residues long. V dropped 4 bases and J dropped 4; count of bases not matched to a gene: 4. CDR3 in amino acids: CASSTSGSYEQYF. The DNA of the CDR3 is TGTGCCAGCAGCACAAGCGGGAGTTACGAGCAGTACTTC.

The chain carries TRBV7-7 and TRBJ2-1; 11 bases agree with TRBD2. The CDR3 spans 15 residues. Germline V gene sequence: CDR1 SSHAT, CDR2 FNYEAQ (reference sequence). After removal of 5 bases from V and 5 bases from J, the junction contained 5 bases not matched to a gene. Here the CDR3 reads CASSRGLAENNEQFF. The CDR3 DNA is TGTGCCAGCAGCCGGGGACTAGCGGAGAACAATGAGCAGTTCTTC.

V usage is TRBV6-1 and J usage is TRBJ2-3, with 9 bases fitting TRBD2. The CDR3 loop spans 17 amino acids. CDR1 is MNHNS, CDR2 SASEGT, per germline. The junction had 8 bases not matched to a gene; V was cut back by 4 bases and J by 0 bases. This CDR3 is CASSGKGGRASTDTQYF. In nucleotides, the CDR3 is TGTGCCAGCAGTGGAAAAGGCGGGAGGGCAAGCACAGATACGCAGTATTTT.

The chain has TRBV2 and TRBJ2-1, with 10 positions matching TRBD2. J was trimmed by 5 bases and V by 3 bases; bases with no gene match: 16. The CDR3 runs 19 residues. Germline CDR1 and CDR2: SNHLY and FYNNEI. DNA of the CDR3: TGTGCCAGCAGTGAGTCAGAGTTCGAGGCACTAGCGGGAAACAATGAGCAGTTCTTC. This codes for CASSESEFEALAGNNEQFF.

The chain uses TRBV5-1 and TRBJ2-1, with D uncertain. Germline CDR1 and CDR2: SGHRS and YFSETQ. CDR3 length: 14 residues. V was trimmed by 5 bases and J by 0 bases, leaving 9 bases between them. CDR3 nucleotides: TGCGCCAGCAGTACGGTAAGCTCCTACAATGAGCAGTTCTTC. The encoded protein is CASSTVSSYNEQFF.

CDR3 amino acids: CASSLGSKGSGEKLFF. CDR3 coding DNA: TGCGCCAGCAGCCTTGGGTCGAAGGGGAGTGGGGAAAAACTGTTTTTT. The V call is TRBV5-1, the J call TRBJ1-4, with D possibly TRBD1 on 5 matching bases. The CDR3 extends over 16 amino acids. Germline CDR1 SGHRS, CDR2 YFSETQ. V shed 4 bases and J shed 8 bases, with 21 bases lying between them.

The rearrangement joins TRBV5-1 to TRBJ2-4; 11 bases map to TRBD2. CDR1 and CDR2 (germline): SGHRS, YFSETQ. After removal of 2 bases from V and 8 bases from J, the junction contained 9 bases not matched to a gene. The CDR3 spans 16 residues. The CDR3 region is CASSLKTGTSGDIQYF. CDR3 coding DNA: TGCGCCAGCAGCTTAAAAACCGGGACTAGCGGAGACATTCAGTACTTC.

The CDR3 nucleotides read TGTGCCAGCTCACCATGGGGTCCAGGGGCGGATGAGCAGTTCTTC. Encoded protein: CASSPWGPGADEQFF. This chain joins TRBV18 and TRBJ2-1; TRBD1 is a possible D gene (6 bases). V gave up 2 bases and J gave up 8 bases, with 16 bases separating them. Germline V gene lookup returns CDR1 KGHSH and CDR2 LQKENI. This CDR3 comprises 15 residues.